A single sample gave rise to the 7 T cell receptor beta chains below, sequenced in a study of CD8+CD57+ T cells in acquired aplastic anemia. The sequenced patients had an expansion of CD8+CD57+ cells seen by flow cytometry. For CDR3 and TCR beta VDJ profiling, genomic DNA was the template used. TCRdb independently ran MiXCR on the reads; one entry per CDR3 protein. This table holds some 170,000 distinct CDR3 sequences, around 48% found once. The source material was sorted CD4+, CD8+, or CD8+CD57+ T cells (not recorded which) from PBMCs. Source of these receptors: a human donor with aplastic anemia.

Comments on this clonotype: Its ends do not fully match the called genes, so a read error is possible. This sequence joins TRBV7-6 and TRBJ2-7; TRBD2 matches 14 bases. The CDR3 totals 18 residues. Germline-derived CDR1 and CDR2 are SGHVS and FNYEAQ. DNA for the CDR3: TGTGCCATCAGCTTAGGGGGACTAGCGGGAGCGAGAACCCACGAGCAGTACTTC. It yields the protein CAISLGGLAGARTHEQYF.

Many counts were recorded for this clonotype. The chain uses TRBV2 and TRBJ2-1, with D hard to call. This CDR3 region has 14 residues. V gave up 6 bases and J gave up 2 bases, with 11 bases separating them. Looked up from germline, CDR1 is SNHLY and CDR2 is FYNNEI. CDR3 DNA: TGTGCCAGCAGATCCCCAGAGCCCTACAATGAGCAGTTCTTC. As protein: CASRSPEPYNEQFF.

The chain is built from TRBV2 and TRBJ2-4, with 12 bases aligning to TRBD1. Germline CDR1 and CDR2: SNHLY and FYNNEI. Trimming removed 8 bases from V and 9 bases from J; junction bases left unmatched: 14. CDR3 length: 16 amino acids. The CDR3 spells CASGDPGQGARGIQYF. CDR3 bases: TGTGCCAGCGGAGACCCGGGACAGGGGGCGCGGGGCATTCAGTACTTC.

This clonotype came up many times. This sequence joins TRBV2 and TRBJ1-5, with D uncertain. The germline V gene encodes CDR1 SNHLY and CDR2 FYNNEI. V lost 3 bases and J lost 1, with 7 bases in between. The CDR3 sequence is 14 residues long. CDR3 residues: CASSDGVSNQPQHF. The DNA for the CDR3 is TGTGCCAGCAGTGATGGGGTGAGCAATCAGCCCCAGCATTTT.

Details on this clonotype: At one of its ends the junction is not consistent with the germline gene, which may arise from a read error. This chain joins TRBV7-6 and TRBJ2-3; TRBD2 matches at 8 bases. The V gene's germline CDR1 is SGHVS and CDR2 FNYEAQ. The CDR3 extends over 16 amino acids. CDR3 in amino acids: CASSLDGGARTDAQYF. The CDR3 DNA is TGTGCCAGCAGCTTAGACGGGGGGGCACGCACAGATGCGCAGTATTTT.

Note on this clonotype: Without the conserved terminal phenylalanine or tryptophan, this CDR3 likely stems from a read error. This chain joins TRBV10-2 and TRBJ2-5; weak D call: TRBD1 (5 bases). The CDR3 spans 13 residues. V lost 8 bases to trimming and J lost 3 bases, with 13 bases between them. From germline, CDR1 is WSHSY and CDR2 SAAADI. The CDR3 nucleotides are TGCGCCAGCGGGGCTGCCAAGGAAGAGACCCAGTACTCC. This encodes CASGAAKEETQYS.

As regards this clonotype: Given a much more abundant clone one base away, this may be a read error. The V gene is TRBV6-5, the J gene TRBJ2-5; D is possibly TRBD2 (6 bases). V was shortened by 6 bases and J by 5 bases, with 13 bases between the two germline ends. Germline V gives CDR1 MNHEY, CDR2 SVGAGI. This CDR3 spans 13 amino acids. CDR3 coding DNA: TGTGCCAGCAGCGTGGGGGGTGGGGAGACCCAGTACTTC. It translates to CASSVGGGETQYF.